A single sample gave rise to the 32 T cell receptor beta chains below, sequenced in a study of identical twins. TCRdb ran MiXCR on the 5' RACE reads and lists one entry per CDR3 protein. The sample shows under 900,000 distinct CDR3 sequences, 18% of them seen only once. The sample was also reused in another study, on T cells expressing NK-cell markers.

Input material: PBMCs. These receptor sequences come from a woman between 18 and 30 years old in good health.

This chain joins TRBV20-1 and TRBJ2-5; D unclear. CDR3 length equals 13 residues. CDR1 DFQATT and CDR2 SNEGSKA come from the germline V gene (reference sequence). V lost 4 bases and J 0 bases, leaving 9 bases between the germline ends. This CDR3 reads CSANPSDQETQYF. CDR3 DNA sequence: TGCAGTGCTAACCCTTCCGACCAAGAGACCCAGTACTTC.

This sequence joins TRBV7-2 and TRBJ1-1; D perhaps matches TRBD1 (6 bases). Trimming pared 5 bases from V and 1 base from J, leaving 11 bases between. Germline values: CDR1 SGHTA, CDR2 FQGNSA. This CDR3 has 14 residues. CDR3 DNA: TGTGCCAGCAGCAGACAACAGGGGAACACTGAAGCTTTCTTT. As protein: CASSRQQGNTEAFF.

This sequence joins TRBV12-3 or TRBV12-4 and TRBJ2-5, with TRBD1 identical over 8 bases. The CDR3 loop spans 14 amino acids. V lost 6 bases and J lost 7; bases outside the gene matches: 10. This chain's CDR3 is CASRPTGEIGTQYF. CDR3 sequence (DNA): TGTGCCAGCAGGCCGACAGGGGAGATTGGGACCCAGTACTTC.

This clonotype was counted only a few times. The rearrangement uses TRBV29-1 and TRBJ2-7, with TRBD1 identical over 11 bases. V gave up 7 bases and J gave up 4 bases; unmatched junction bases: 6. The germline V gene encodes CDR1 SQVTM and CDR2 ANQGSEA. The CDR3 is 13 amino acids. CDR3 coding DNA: TGCAGCGGTGCCCGGGACAGGGGGTACGAGCAGTACTTC. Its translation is CSGARDRGYEQYF.

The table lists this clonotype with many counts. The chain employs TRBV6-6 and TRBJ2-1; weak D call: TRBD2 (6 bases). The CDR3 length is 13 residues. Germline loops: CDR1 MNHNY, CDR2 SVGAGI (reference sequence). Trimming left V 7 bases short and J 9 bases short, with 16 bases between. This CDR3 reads CASTGLLSGEQFF. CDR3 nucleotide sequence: TGTGCCAGCACAGGACTATTGAGTGGTGAGCAGTTCTTC.

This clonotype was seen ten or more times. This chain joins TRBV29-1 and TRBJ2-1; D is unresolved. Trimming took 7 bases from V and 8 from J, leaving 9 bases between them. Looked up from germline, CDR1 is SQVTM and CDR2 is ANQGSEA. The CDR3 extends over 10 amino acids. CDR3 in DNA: TGCAGCGCCCTGGTGGATGAGCAGTTCTTC. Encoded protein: CSALVDEQFF.

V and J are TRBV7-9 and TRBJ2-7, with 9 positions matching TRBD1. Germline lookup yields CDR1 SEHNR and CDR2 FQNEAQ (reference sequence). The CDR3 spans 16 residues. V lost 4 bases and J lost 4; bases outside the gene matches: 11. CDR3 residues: CASSSPPDRGQYEQYF. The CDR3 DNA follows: TGTGCCAGCAGCTCCCCCCCGGACAGGGGACAGTACGAGCAGTACTTC.

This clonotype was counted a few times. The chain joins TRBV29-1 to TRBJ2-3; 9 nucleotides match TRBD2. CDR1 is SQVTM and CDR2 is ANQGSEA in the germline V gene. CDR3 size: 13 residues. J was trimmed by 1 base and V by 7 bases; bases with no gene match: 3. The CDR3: CSALAGGTDTQYF. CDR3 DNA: TGCAGCGCTTTAGCGGGGGGCACAGATACGCAGTATTTT.

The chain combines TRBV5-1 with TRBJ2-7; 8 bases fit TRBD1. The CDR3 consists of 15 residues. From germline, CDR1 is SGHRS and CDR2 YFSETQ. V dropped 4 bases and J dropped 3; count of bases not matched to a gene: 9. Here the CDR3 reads CASSPKTGAFYEQYF. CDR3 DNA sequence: TGCGCCAGCAGCCCAAAGACAGGGGCGTTCTACGAGCAGTACTTC.

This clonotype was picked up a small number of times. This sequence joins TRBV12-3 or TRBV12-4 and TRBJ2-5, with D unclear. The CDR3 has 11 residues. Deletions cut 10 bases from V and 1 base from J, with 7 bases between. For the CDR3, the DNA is TGTGCCACCGTCTCCCAAGAGACCCAGTACTTC. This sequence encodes CATVSQETQYF.

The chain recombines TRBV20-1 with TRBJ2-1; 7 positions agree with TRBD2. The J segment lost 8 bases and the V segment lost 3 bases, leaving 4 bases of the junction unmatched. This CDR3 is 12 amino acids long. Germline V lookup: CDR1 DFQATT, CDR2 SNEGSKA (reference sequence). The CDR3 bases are TGCAGTGCTAGCCCTAGCGGCCATGAGCAGTTCTTC. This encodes CSASPSGHEQFF.

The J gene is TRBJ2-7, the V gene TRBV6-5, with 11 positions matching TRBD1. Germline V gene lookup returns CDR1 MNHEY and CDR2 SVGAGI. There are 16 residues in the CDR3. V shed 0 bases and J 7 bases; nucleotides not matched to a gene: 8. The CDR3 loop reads CASSYSSGQGAGEQYF. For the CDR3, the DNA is TGTGCCAGCAGTTACTCCTCAGGACAGGGGGCGGGGGAGCAGTACTTC.

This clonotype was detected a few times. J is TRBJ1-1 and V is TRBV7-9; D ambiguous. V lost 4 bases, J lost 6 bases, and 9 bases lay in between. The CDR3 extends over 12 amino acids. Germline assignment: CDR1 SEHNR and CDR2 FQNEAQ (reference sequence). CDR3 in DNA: TGTGCCAGCAGCTCAGACGGATCTGAAGCTTTCTTT. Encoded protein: CASSSDGSEAFF.

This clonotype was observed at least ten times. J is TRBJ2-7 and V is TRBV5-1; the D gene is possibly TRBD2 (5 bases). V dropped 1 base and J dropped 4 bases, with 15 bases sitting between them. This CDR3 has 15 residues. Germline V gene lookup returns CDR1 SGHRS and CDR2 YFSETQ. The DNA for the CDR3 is TGCGCCAGCAGCTTGAATGCCTACGAGGGATACGAGCAGTACTTC. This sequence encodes CASSLNAYEGYEQYF. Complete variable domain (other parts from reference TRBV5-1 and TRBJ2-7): KAGVTQTPRYLIKTRGQQVTLSCSPISGHRSVSWYQQTPGQGLQFLFEYFSETQRNKGNFPGRFSGRQFSNSRSEMNVSTLELGDSALYLCASSLNAYEGYEQYFGPGTRLTVT.

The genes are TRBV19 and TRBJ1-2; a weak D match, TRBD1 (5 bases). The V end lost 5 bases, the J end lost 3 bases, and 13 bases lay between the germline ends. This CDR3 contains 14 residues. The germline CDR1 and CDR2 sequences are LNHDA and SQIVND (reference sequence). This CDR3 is CASSSPGRDYGYTF. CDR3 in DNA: TGTGCCAGTAGTTCGCCGGGACGGGACTATGGCTACACCTTC.

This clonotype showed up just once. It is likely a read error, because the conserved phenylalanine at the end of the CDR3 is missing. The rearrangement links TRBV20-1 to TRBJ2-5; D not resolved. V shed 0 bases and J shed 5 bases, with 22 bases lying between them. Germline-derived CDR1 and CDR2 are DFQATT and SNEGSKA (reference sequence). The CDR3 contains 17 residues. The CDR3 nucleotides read TGCAGTGCTAGAGATACCCCGTGGGGTTTGGGTTGGGAGACCCAGTACTTA. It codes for CSARDTPWGLGWETQYL.

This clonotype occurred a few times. This chain's CDR3 is CSAPTKGPPGETQYF. Here the CDR3 DNA reads TGCAGTGCTCCGACCAAGGGACCCCCTGGAGAGACCCAGTACTTC. The rearrangement joins TRBV20-1 to TRBJ2-5; TRBD1 or TRBD2 may be the D gene (5 bases each). Germline CDR1 is DFQATT and CDR2 is SNEGSKA (reference sequence). Trimming removed 5 bases from V and 4 bases from J, with 20 bases in between. The CDR3 length is 15 residues.

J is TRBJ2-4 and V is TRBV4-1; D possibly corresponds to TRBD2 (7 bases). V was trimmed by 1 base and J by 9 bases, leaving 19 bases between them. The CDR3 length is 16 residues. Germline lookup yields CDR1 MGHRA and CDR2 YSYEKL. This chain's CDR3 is CASSQGSWEGGSIQYF. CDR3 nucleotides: TGCGCCAGCAGCCAAGGATCTTGGGAGGGGGGTAGCATTCAGTACTTC.

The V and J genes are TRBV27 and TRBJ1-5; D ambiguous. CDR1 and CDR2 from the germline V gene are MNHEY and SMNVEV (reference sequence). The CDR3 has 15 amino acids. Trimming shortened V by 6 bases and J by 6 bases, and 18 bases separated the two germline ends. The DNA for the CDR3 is TGTGCCAGCAGCTCACGGCCGGATAGTGGTCAGCCCCAGCATTTT. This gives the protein CASSSRPDSGQPQHF.

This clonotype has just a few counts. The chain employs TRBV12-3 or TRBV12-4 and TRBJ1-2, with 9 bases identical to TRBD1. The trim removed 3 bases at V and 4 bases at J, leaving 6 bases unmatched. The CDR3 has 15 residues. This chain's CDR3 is CASSLGTGRGYGYTF. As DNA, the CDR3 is TGTGCCAGCAGTTTGGGGACAGGGCGTGGCTATGGCTACACCTTC.

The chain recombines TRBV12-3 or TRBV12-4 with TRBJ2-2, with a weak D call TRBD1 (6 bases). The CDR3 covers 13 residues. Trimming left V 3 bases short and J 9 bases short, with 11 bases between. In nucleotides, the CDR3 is TGTGCCAGCAGTTTCCAGGGGCGAAGGGAGCTGTTTTTT. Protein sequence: CASSFQGRRELFF.

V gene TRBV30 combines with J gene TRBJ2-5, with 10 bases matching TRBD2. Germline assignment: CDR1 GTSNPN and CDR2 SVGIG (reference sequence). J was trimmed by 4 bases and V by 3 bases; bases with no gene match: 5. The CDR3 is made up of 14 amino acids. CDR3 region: CAWRIAGGRETQYF. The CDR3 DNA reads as TGTGCCTGGAGGATAGCGGGAGGTCGAGAGACCCAGTACTTC. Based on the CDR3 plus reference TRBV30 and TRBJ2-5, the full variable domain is SQTIHQWPATLVQPVGSPLSLECTVEGTSNPNLYWYRQAAGRGLQLLFYSVGIGQISSEVPQNLSASRPQDRQFILSSKKLLLSDSGFYLCAWRIAGGRETQYFGPGTRLLVL.

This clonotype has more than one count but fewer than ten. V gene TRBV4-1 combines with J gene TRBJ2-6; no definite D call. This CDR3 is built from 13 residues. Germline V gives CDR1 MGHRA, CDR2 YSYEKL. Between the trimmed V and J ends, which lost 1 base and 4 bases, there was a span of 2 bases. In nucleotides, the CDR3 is TGCGCCAGCAGCCAAGGGGGGGCCAACGTCCTGACTTTC. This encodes CASSQGGANVLTF.

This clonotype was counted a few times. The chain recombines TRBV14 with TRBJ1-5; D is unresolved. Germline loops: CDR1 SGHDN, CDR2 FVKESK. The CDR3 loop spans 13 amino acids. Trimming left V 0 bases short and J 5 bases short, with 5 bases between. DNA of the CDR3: TGTGCCAGCAGCCAAGACCTTTATCAGCCCCAGCATTTT. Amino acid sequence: CASSQDLYQPQHF.

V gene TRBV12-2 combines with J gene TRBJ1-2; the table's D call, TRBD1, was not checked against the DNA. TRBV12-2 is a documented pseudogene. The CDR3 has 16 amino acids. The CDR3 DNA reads TGTGCAAGTCGCTCCGGGAGACGGAGAAACTATAACGGCTACACCTTC. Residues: CASRSGRRRNYNGYTF.

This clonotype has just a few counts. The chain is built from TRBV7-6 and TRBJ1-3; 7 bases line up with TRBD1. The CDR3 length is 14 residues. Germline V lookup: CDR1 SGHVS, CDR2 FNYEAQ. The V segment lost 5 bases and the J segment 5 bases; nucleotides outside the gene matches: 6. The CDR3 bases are TGTGCCAGCAGCAGGGACAGTAGTAGAAACACCATATATTTT. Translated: CASSRDSSRNTIYF.

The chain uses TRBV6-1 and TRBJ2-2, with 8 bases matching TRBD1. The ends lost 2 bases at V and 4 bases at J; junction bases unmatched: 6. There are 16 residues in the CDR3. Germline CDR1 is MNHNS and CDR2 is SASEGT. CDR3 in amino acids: CASSEKQGAATGELFF. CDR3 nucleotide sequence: TGTGCCAGCAGTGAAAAGCAGGGGGCAGCCACCGGGGAGCTGTTTTTT.

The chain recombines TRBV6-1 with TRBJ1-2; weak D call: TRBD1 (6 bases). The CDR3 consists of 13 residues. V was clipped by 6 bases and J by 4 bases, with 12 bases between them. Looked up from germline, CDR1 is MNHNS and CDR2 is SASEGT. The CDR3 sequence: CASSPDSRYGYTF. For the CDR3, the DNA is TGTGCCAGCAGCCCGGACAGCCGCTATGGCTACACCTTC.

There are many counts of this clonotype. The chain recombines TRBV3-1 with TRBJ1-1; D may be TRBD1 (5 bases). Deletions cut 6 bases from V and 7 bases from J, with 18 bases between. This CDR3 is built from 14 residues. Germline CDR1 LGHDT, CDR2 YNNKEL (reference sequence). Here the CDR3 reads CASRWGTQKGEAFF. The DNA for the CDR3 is TGTGCCAGCAGGTGGGGGACGCAAAAGGGTGAAGCTTTCTTT.

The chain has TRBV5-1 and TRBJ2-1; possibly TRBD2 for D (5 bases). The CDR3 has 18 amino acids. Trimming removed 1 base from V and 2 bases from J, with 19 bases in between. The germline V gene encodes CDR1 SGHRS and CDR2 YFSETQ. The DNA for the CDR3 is TGCGCCAGCAGCTTGTTAGCGTTTGTCAGCTTTACCTACAATGAGCAGTTCTTC. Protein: CASSLLAFVSFTYNEQFF. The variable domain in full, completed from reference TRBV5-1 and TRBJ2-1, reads KAGVTQTPRYLIKTRGQQVTLSCSPISGHRSVSWYQQTPGQGLQFLFEYFSETQRNKGNFPGRFSGRQFSNSRSEMNVSTLELGDSALYLCASSLLAFVSFTYNEQFFGPGTRLTVL.

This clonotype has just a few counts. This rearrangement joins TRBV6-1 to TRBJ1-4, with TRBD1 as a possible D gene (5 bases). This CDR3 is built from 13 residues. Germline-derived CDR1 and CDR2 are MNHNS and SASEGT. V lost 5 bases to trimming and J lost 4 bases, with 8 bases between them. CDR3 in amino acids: CASSRQFNEKLFF. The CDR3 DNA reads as TGTGCCAGCAGTCGACAGTTTAATGAAAAACTGTTTTTT.

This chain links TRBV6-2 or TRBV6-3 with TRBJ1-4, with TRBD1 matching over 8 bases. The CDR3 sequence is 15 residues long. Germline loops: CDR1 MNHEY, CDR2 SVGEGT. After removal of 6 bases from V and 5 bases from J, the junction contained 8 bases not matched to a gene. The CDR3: CASRTPRQGNEKLFF. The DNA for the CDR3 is TGTGCCAGCAGAACCCCGCGACAGGGGAATGAAAAACTGTTTTTT.